The 24 T cell receptor beta chains presented below share a single source sample, sequenced in a study of T-cell reconstitution after alpha-beta-depleted transplantation in children. Unique molecular identifiers were used in preparing the TCRbeta library. In TCRdb, the PCR reads were re-called with MiXCR into one record per CDR3 protein. The repertoire holds under 450,000 distinct CDR3 sequences, with 10% to 15% as singletons. Sequencing was performed on PBMCs, taken from the stem cell graft. Receptors were obtained from a human donor who donated a stem cell graft to a child with Fanconi anemia.

This clonotype was observed once. This chain's CDR3 is CASTLAAPANEQFF. CDR3 DNA: TGTGCCAGCACTTTAGCGGCCCCGGCCAATGAGCAGTTCTTC. V and J are TRBV2 and TRBJ2-1; tentatively, D is TRBD2 (6 bases). This CDR3 contains 14 residues. Trimming cost V 7 bases and J 6 bases, with 16 bases left between them. Germline V CDR1 and CDR2: SNHLY, FYNNEI.

The sample holds many counts of this clonotype. This chain joins TRBV6-5 and TRBJ2-2; 7 bases align to TRBD1. Germline values: CDR1 MNHEY, CDR2 SVGAGI. The CDR3 length is 16 residues. Trimming removed 0 bases from V and 0 bases from J; junction bases left unmatched: 1. This CDR3 is CASSYSGTANTGELFF. CDR3 nucleotide sequence: TGTGCCAGCAGTTACTCGGGGACAGCGAACACCGGGGAGCTGTTTTTT.

This clonotype showed up many times. The chain couples TRBV6-5 to TRBJ2-4; no reliable D call. CDR1 and CDR2 from the germline V gene are MNHEY and SVGAGI. V was cut by 5 bases and J by 0 bases, with 8 bases left in between. The CDR3 has 14 amino acids. CDR3 bases: TGTGCCAGCAGTAACGTGGAAGCCAAAAACATTCAGTACTTC. Amino acid sequence: CASSNVEAKNIQYF.

This chain connects TRBV7-7 to TRBJ2-5; 8 bases map to TRBD2. The germline gives CDR1 SSHAT, CDR2 FNYEAQ (reference sequence). Unmatched junction bases numbered 4, after V lost 5 bases and J lost 5 bases. CDR3 length: 13 amino acids. The CDR3, as DNA: TGTGCCAGCAGCACCGGGACTAGTGAGACCCAGTACTTC. The encoded protein is CASSTGTSETQYF.

This clonotype was seen a handful of times. V usage is TRBV15 and J usage is TRBJ2-7; possibly TRBD2 for D (5 bases). This CDR3 region has 16 residues. V gave up 0 bases and J gave up 5 bases, with 17 bases separating them. Per the germline V gene, CDR1 is LNHNV and CDR2 is YYDKDF (reference sequence). CDR3 amino acids: CATSRDRAGPLDEQYF. The CDR3 region has the DNA TGTGCCACCAGCAGAGATCGGGCGGGCCCCTTGGACGAGCAGTACTTC.

This clonotype has only a few counts. The chain carries TRBV20-1 and TRBJ1-5; tentative D call: TRBD1 (6 bases). Germline V lookup: CDR1 DFQATT, CDR2 SNEGSKA (reference sequence). The V end was cut by 6 bases, the J end by 0 bases, with 9 bases between. This CDR3 is built from 13 residues. Here the CDR3 reads CSASQGSNQPQHF. The CDR3, as DNA: TGCAGTGCCTCACAGGGTAGCAATCAGCCCCAGCATTTT.

There are many counts of this clonotype. The rearrangement links TRBV5-1 to TRBJ2-1; D uncertain. Trimming removed 6 bases from V and 4 bases from J, with 17 bases in between. This CDR3 contains 15 residues. Germline CDR1 reads SGHRS; CDR2 reads YFSETQ. CDR3 sequence: CASTSSGPSYNEQFF. CDR3 DNA: TGCGCCAGCACCTCCTCCGGGCCCTCTTACAATGAGCAGTTCTTC. The full variable domain, its missing parts supplied by reference TRBV5-1 and TRBJ2-1, is KAGVTQTPRYLIKTRGQQVTLSCSPISGHRSVSWYQQTPGQGLQFLFEYFSETQRNKGNFPGRFSGRQFSNSRSEMNVSTLELGDSALYLCASTSSGPSYNEQFFGPGTRLTVL.

This clonotype was observed a few times. The V and J genes are TRBV30 and TRBJ2-1; 15 bases fit TRBD2. From germline, CDR1 is GTSNPN and CDR2 SVGIG (reference sequence). The CDR3 spans 16 residues. V lost 0 bases, J lost 9 bases, and 6 bases stayed unmatched. DNA for the CDR3: TGTGCCTGGAGTGTACGGACTAGCGGGGGGGCGGTTGAGCAGTTCTTC. Residues: CAWSVRTSGGAVEQFF. The full variable domain, rest sourced from reference TRBV30 and TRBJ2-1, is SQTIHQWPATLVQPVGSPLSLECTVEGTSNPNLYWYRQAAGRGLQLLFYSVGIGQISSEVPQNLSASRPQDRQFILSSKKLLLSDSGFYLCAWSVRTSGGAVEQFFGPGTRLTVL.

This clonotype was recorded many times. The J gene is TRBJ1-1, the V gene TRBV5-1; D remains unclear. The CDR3 extends over 15 amino acids. The germline gives CDR1 SGHRS, CDR2 YFSETQ. V was shortened by 1 base and J by 0 bases, with 10 bases between the two germline ends. The CDR3 loop reads CASSLRVLMNTEAFF. DNA for the CDR3: TGCGCCAGCAGCTTGAGGGTTCTCATGAACACTGAAGCTTTCTTT.

About this clonotype itself: A junction end diverges from the germline sequence, so it may reflect a read error. The chain carries TRBV6-2 or TRBV6-3 and TRBJ2-1; weak D call: TRBD1 (6 bases). Per the germline V gene, CDR1 is MNHEY and CDR2 is SVGEGT. The CDR3 totals 13 residues. The CDR3 sequence is CASKGQPYNEHFF. The CDR3 bases are TGTGCCAGCAAAGGACAGCCCTACAATGAGCATTTCTTC.

This chain links TRBV24-1 with TRBJ1-5; 10 bases are shared with TRBD1. Trimming took 4 bases from V and 6 from J; bases not matched to a gene: 8. The CDR3 totals 16 residues. Germline V gene lookup returns CDR1 KGHDR and CDR2 SFDVKD. CDR3 nucleotides: TGTGCCACCAGTGACTCGGACAGGGGGTACGGTCAGCCCCAGCATTTT. This codes for CATSDSDRGYGQPQHF.

The V gene is TRBV4-2, the J gene TRBJ1-4, with D maybe TRBD1 (6 bases). Trimming left V 4 bases short and J 7 bases short, with 16 bases between. The CDR3 totals 15 residues. Germline V gene sequence: CDR1 LGHNA, CDR2 YNFKEQ. In DNA form, the CDR3 reads TGTGCCAGCAGCCCGAAGGGGGGGAAGGGTGAAAAACTGTTTTTT. This gives the protein CASSPKGGKGEKLFF.

The chain employs TRBV11-2 and TRBJ2-7; D gene unclear. Trimming stripped 3 bases from V and 1 base from J, with 13 bases between. CDR3 length: 15 residues. In germline, CDR1 is SGHAT, CDR2 FQNNGV. The CDR3 DNA is TGTGCCAGCAGCTTTATCCAGCGAGGTTCCTACGAGCAGTACTTC. As protein: CASSFIQRGSYEQYF.

This chain links TRBV20-1 with TRBJ2-3; D perhaps matches TRBD2 (6 bases). The CDR3 extends over 14 amino acids. Germline CDR1 reads DFQATT; CDR2 reads SNEGSKA (reference sequence). V gave up 3 bases and J gave up 0 bases, with 10 bases separating them. In nucleotides, the CDR3 is TGCAGTGCTAGCGCACTAGCTAGCACAGATACGCAGTATTTT. This gives the protein CSASALASTDTQYF.

This clonotype was found a few times. The chain uses TRBV4-2 and TRBJ1-2; 10 bases align to TRBD1. This CDR3 is built from 17 residues. Trimming took 4 bases from V and 3 from J; bases not matched to a gene: 11. The germline gives CDR1 LGHNA, CDR2 YNFKEQ. The chain's CDR3 is CASSPSSGQGRDYGYTF. The CDR3 DNA sequence: TGTGCCAGCAGCCCCTCTTCGGGACAGGGGAGAGACTATGGCTACACCTTC.

This chain uses TRBV12-3 or TRBV12-4 with TRBJ2-2; D is tentatively TRBD1 or TRBD2 (7 bases each). The germline V and J ends were trimmed by 5 bases and 5 bases, with 18 bases remaining between them. This CDR3 spans 16 amino acids. CDR3 residues: CASSPGGVGLTGELFF. CDR3 sequence (DNA): TGTGCCAGCAGTCCAGGGGGGGTCGGGCTTACCGGGGAGCTGTTTTTT.

This clonotype was seen at least ten times. The chain is built from TRBV12-3 or TRBV12-4 and TRBJ2-2; 11 bases are shared with TRBD1. The V segment lost 7 bases and the J segment 5 bases; nucleotides outside the gene matches: 3. There are 14 residues in the CDR3. The CDR3 loop reads CASNGDRGTGELFF. As DNA, the CDR3 is TGTGCCAGCAATGGGGACAGGGGGACCGGGGAGCTGTTTTTT.

Only a few counts were recorded for this clonotype. This chain joins TRBV5-1 and TRBJ2-7, with TRBD1 matching over 10 bases. The CDR3 spans 15 residues. The trim removed 3 bases at V and 5 bases at J, leaving 8 bases unmatched. Germline values: CDR1 SGHRS, CDR2 YFSETQ. The CDR3 coding sequence is TGCGCCAGCAGCTCCGGGACAGGGGCTAATAACGAGCAGTACGTC. It yields the protein CASSSGTGANNEQYV.

In this sample, this clonotype turned up a few times. The chain uses TRBV5-1 and TRBJ2-4, with TRBD1 matching over 9 bases. Trimming took 2 bases from V and 7 from J; bases not matched to a gene: 4. This CDR3 comprises 14 residues. CDR1 is SGHRS and CDR2 is YFSETQ in the germline V gene. This CDR3 reads CASSLGGQGNIQYF. The CDR3 DNA is TGCGCCAGCAGCTTAGGGGGACAGGGTAACATTCAGTACTTC.

This clonotype was counted at least ten times. V usage is TRBV4-2 and J usage is TRBJ1-1; D may be TRBD1 (5 bases). Germline assignment: CDR1 LGHNA and CDR2 YNFKEQ. The V gene lost 3 bases and the J gene lost 1 base, with 9 bases spanning the gap. This CDR3 has 14 residues. Written as DNA, the CDR3 is TGTGCCAGCAGCCATTTCCAGGGGAACACTGAAGCTTTCTTT. Its translation: CASSHFQGNTEAFF.

This clonotype was recorded at least ten times. The V and J genes are TRBV6-2 or TRBV6-3 and TRBJ2-7, with 7 bases lining up with TRBD1. The V gene's germline CDR1 is MNHEY and CDR2 SVGEGT. Trimming cost V 6 bases and J 0 bases; bases outside gene matches: 5. This CDR3 comprises 14 residues. CDR3 bases: TGTGCCAGCAGCCCCCGGGACAGCTCCTACGAGCAGTACGTC. Residues: CASSPRDSSYEQYV.

This clonotype was recorded a few times. This chain links TRBV6-5 with TRBJ1-1; D is uncertain. Germline CDR1 reads MNHEY; CDR2 reads SVGAGI. V gave up 2 bases and J gave up 10 bases, with 17 bases separating them. The CDR3 totals 14 residues. The CDR3 sequence is CASSYGRRPSVAFF. DNA of the CDR3: TGTGCCAGCAGTTACGGACGAAGGCCCAGCGTAGCTTTCTTT.

The J gene is TRBJ1-3, the V gene TRBV11-2; 9 nucleotides agree with TRBD1. The germline V gene encodes CDR1 SGHAT and CDR2 FQNNGV. The CDR3 contains 16 residues. The ends lost 4 bases at V and 3 bases at J; junction bases unmatched: 7. CDR3 nucleotides: TGTGCCAGCAGCTGGGCACAGGGGGCCTTTGGAAACACCATATATTTT. This sequence encodes CASSWAQGAFGNTIYF.

V and J are TRBV12-3 or TRBV12-4 and TRBJ1-2; tentatively, D is TRBD1 (5 bases). Trimming left V 3 bases short and J 6 bases short, with 14 bases between. The CDR3 sequence is 14 residues long. The CDR3 region is CASSFDRTLDGYTF. In nucleotides, the CDR3 is TGTGCCAGCAGTTTCGACAGAACTTTAGATGGCTACACCTTC.